The 19 T cell receptor beta chains listed next were all sequenced from one sample in a study of graft-versus-host responses after intestinal transplantation. These receptors' targets are unknown. Data came from immunoSEQ multiplex PCR; TCRdb stores just in-frame clones and leaves some out. The sample shows around 40,000 clones, around 96% of them seen only once. This material consisted of unstimulated CD8+ T cells sorted from spleen or lymph node cells, taken before transplant. Every receptor here comes from a human donor who was the organ donor for an intestinal transplant.

The V gene is TRBV6-5, the J gene TRBJ2-2; TRBD1 or TRBD2 may be the D gene (6 bases each). The length of the CDR3 is 15 residues. CDR1 and CDR2 from the germline V gene are MNHEY and SVGAGI. V dropped 2 bases and J dropped 4 bases, with 11 bases sitting between them. This chain's CDR3 is CASSYVGGRTGELFF. As DNA, the CDR3 is TGTGCCAGCAGTTACGTTGGGGGGCGCACCGGGGAGCTGTTTTTT.

This clone was detected only once. This chain joins TRBV30 and TRBJ2-5; no clear D. The CDR3 totals 14 residues. The V end lost 2 bases, the J end lost 1 base, and 11 bases lay between the germline ends. CDR1 GTSNPN and CDR2 SVGIG come from the germline V gene (reference sequence). In DNA form, the CDR3 reads TGTGCCTGGAGTACCTCCATGCCCCAAGAGACCCAGTACTTC. Encoded protein: CAWSTSMPQETQYF.

The rearrangement links TRBV5-1 to TRBJ2-1; weak D call: TRBD2 (6 bases). V lost 0 bases to trimming and J lost 0 bases, with 10 bases between them. The length of the CDR3 is 16 residues. The germline V gene encodes CDR1 SGHRS and CDR2 YFSETQ. Here the CDR3 reads CASSLVGGGSYNEQFF. The CDR3 DNA reads TGCGCCAGCAGCTTGGTTGGGGGAGGCTCCTACAATGAGCAGTTCTTC.

V is TRBV10-3 and J is TRBJ2-7; D remains ambiguous. V dropped 3 bases and J dropped 4 bases, with 10 bases sitting between them. The CDR3 totals 13 residues. Germline CDR1 and CDR2: ENHRY and SYGVKD. CDR3 bases: TGTGCCATCAGTGACCGGTTTGTTTACGAGCAGTACTTC. Its translation is CAISDRFVYEQYF.

This chain links TRBV6-6 with TRBJ2-5; 8 positions agree with TRBD2. The CDR3 contains 15 residues. Germline lookup yields CDR1 MNHNY and CDR2 SVGAGI (reference sequence). J was trimmed by 4 bases and V by 7 bases; bases with no gene match: 11. This chain's CDR3 is CASTPGGRVGETQYF. The CDR3 DNA reads TGTGCCAGCACCCCGGGGGGGCGTGTAGGAGAGACCCAGTACTTC.

V gene TRBV13 combines with J gene TRBJ1-1, with 8 nucleotides matching TRBD1. Germline values: CDR1 PRHDT, CDR2 FYEKMQ (reference sequence). The V and J ends lost 5 bases and 3 bases, in that order; junction bases with no gene match: 17. The CDR3 is 18 amino acids. As DNA, the CDR3 is TGTGCCAGCAGCCTGGTTAAGCCACCGGGACAGGCGGACACTGAAGCTTTCTTT. Amino acid sequence: CASSLVKPPGQADTEAFF.

The chain recombines TRBV29-1 with TRBJ2-3; D is possibly TRBD1 or TRBD2 (6 bases each). Germline CDR1 SQVTM, CDR2 ANQGSEA. CDR3 length: 16 amino acids. The CDR3 DNA reads TGCACCGCGGCCGGGGGCTTTGGAGCTAGCACAGATACGCAGTATTTT. Protein: CTAAGGFGASTDTQYF.

The rearrangement uses TRBV19 and TRBJ2-5; no clear D. The J call is in doubt because the DNA end fits TRBJ2-7 better. Germline CDR1 LNHDA, CDR2 SQIVND (reference sequence). This CDR3 has 11 amino acids. The CDR3 coding sequence is TGTGCCAGTAGTACAGGCTACGAGCAGTACTTC. Protein product: CASSTGYEQYF.

This chain joins TRBV5-4 and TRBJ2-2; no definite D call. CDR3 length: 13 amino acids. The V gene's germline CDR1 is SGHNT and CDR2 YYREEE (reference sequence). V was pared by 0 bases and J by 3 bases, with 3 bases between. The CDR3 DNA follows: TGTGCCAGCAGCTTGGCCGACACCGGGGAGCTGTTTTTT. This translates into CASSLADTGELFF.

This chain uses TRBV14 with TRBJ1-2, with D possibly TRBD1 on 5 matching bases. The CDR3 totals 16 residues. The germline gives CDR1 SGHDN, CDR2 FVKESK. The germline V and J ends were trimmed by 0 bases and 8 bases, with 19 bases remaining between them. The CDR3 protein is CASSQDLMAGIRGYTF. The CDR3 DNA follows: TGTGCCAGCAGCCAAGATCTAATGGCAGGGATAAGGGGCTACACCTTC.

The gene calls are TRBV7-9 and TRBJ1-6; the D gene is possibly TRBD1 (5 bases). V was trimmed by 5 bases and J by 7 bases, leaving 9 bases between them. The V gene's germline CDR1 is SEHNR and CDR2 FQNEAQ (reference sequence). The CDR3 covers 13 residues. Here the CDR3 DNA reads TGTGCCAGCAGCCGGGACGGGAATTCACCCCTCCACTTT. Its protein product is CASSRDGNSPLHF.

This chain connects TRBV7-9 to TRBJ2-7; D unclear. CDR3 length: 11 residues. The germline V gene has CDR1 SEHNR and CDR2 FQNEAQ (reference sequence). The V gene lost 7 bases and the J gene lost 4 bases, with 8 bases spanning the gap. CDR3 amino acids: CASTHEYEQYF. In DNA form, the CDR3 reads TGTGCCAGCACCCATGAATACGAGCAGTACTTC.

The chain joins TRBV7-9 to TRBJ1-1; D gene unclear. Trimming removed 5 bases from V and 3 bases from J, with 7 bases in between. Germline V CDR1 and CDR2: SEHNR, FQNEAQ (reference sequence). The CDR3 totals 12 residues. The CDR3 DNA is TGTGCCAGCAGCCCCAGGTACACTGAAGCTTTCTTT. Translated: CASSPRYTEAFF. The whole variable domain, filled in from reference TRBV7-9 and TRBJ1-1, reads DTGVSQNPRHKITKRGQNVTFRCDPISEHNRLYWYRQTLGQGPEFLTYFQNEAQLEKSRLLSDRFSAERPKGSFSTLEIQRTEQGDSAMYLCASSPRYTEAFFGQGTRLTVV.

The CDR3 DNA sequence: TGCGCCAGCAGCCAGGGGGGGGGAGTTATAGATACGCAGTATTTT. Residues: CASSQGGGVIDTQYF. This sequence joins TRBV4-3 and TRBJ2-3, with 7 nucleotides matching TRBD2. Germline loops: CDR1 LGHNA, CDR2 YSLEER. Trimming took 3 bases from V and 5 from J; bases not matched to a gene: 8. The CDR3 sequence is 15 residues long.

This clone came up once. The chain has TRBV30 and TRBJ1-5, with no clear D. Germline V gene lookup returns CDR1 GTSNPN and CDR2 SVGIG (reference sequence). This CDR3 comprises 12 residues. Trimming stripped 4 bases from V and 9 bases from J, with 13 bases between. CDR3 residues: CAWKKGGRPQHF. The CDR3 DNA sequence: TGTGCCTGGAAAAAGGGAGGGAGGCCCCAGCATTTT.

This chain connects TRBV10-3 to TRBJ1-1, with D possibly TRBD1 on 5 matching bases. The V end was cut by 5 bases, the J end by 1 base, with 14 bases between. CDR3 length equals 15 residues. Germline lookup yields CDR1 ENHRY and CDR2 SYGVKD. The CDR3 reads CAISPPGLGNTEAFF. Written as DNA, the CDR3 is TGTGCCATCAGTCCTCCAGGGTTGGGGAACACTGAAGCTTTCTTT.

The rearrangement joins TRBV11-2 to TRBJ2-1; 7 bases are shared with TRBD1. V shed 2 bases, J shed 9 bases, and the junction held 4 bases outside the gene matches. CDR1 is SGHAT and CDR2 is FQNNGV in the germline V gene. The CDR3 has 13 residues. The DNA for the CDR3 is TGTGCCAGCAGCTTATTGACAGGGTTTGAGCAGTTCTTC. It translates to CASSLLTGFEQFF.

The rearrangement uses TRBV10-3 and TRBJ2-7; D unclear. From germline, CDR1 is ENHRY and CDR2 SYGVKD. The V end lost 0 bases, the J end lost 6 bases, and 6 bases lay between the germline ends. CDR3 size: 12 residues. The CDR3 region has the DNA TGTGCCATCAGTGAGTCCCAAGCCGAGCAGTACTTC. It encodes CAISESQAEQYF.

The chain employs TRBV7-9 and TRBJ2-3; 9 bases are shared with TRBD2. V gave up 5 bases and J gave up 3 bases; unmatched junction bases: 9. Germline loops: CDR1 SEHNR, CDR2 FQNEAQ (reference sequence). The CDR3 is made up of 16 amino acids. The DNA for the CDR3 is TGTGCCAGCAGCACCTGGGGAGCGGGGGGAACAGATACGCAGTATTTT. It is translated as CASSTWGAGGTDTQYF.